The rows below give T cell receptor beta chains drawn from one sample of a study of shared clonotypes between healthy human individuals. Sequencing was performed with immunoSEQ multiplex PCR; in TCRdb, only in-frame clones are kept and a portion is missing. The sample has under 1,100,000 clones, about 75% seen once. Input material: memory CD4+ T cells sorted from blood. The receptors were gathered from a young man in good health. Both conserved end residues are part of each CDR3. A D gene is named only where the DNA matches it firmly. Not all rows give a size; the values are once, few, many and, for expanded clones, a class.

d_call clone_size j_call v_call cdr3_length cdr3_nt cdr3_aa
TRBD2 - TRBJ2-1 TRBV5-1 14 TGCGCCAGCAGCTTGGTAGCGGGATCCAATGAGCAGTTCTTC CASSLVAGSNEQFF
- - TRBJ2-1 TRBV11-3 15 TGTGCCAGCAGCTTAGATGGGGCTAAATACAATGAGCAGTTCTTC CASSLDGAKYNEQFF
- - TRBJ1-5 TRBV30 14 TGTGCCTGGAGTGTGGGGGCCCTCAATCAGCCCCAGCATTTT CAWSVGALNQPQHF
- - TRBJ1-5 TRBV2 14 TGTGCCAGCAGGGGGAAGGGGGTCTTTCAGCCCCAGCATTTT CASRGKGVFQPQHF
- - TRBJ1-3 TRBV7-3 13 TGTGCCAGCAGCCAGACAGTTGGAAACACCATATATTTT CASSQTVGNTIYF
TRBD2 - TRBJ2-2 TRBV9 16 TGTGCCAGCACCATCTTAGCGGGATCGGGCACCGGGGAGCTGTTTTTT CASTILAGSGTGELFF
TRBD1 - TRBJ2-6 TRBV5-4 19 TGTGCCAGCAGCTTGCCAGGGACAGGGCGATTCTCTGGGGCCAACGTCCTGACTTTC CASSLPGTGRFSGANVLTF
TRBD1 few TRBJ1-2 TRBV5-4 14 TGTGCCAGCAGCCCGCCGGGACAGGGCTATGGCTACACCTTC CASSPPGQGYGYTF
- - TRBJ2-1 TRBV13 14 TGTGCCAGCAGCTTAGAGGGTAGCCTCCGGGAGCAGTTCTTC CASSLEGSLREQFF
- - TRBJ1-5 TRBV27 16 TGTGCCAGCAGTTTATCTTGGGGCAGGAGCAATCAGCCCCAGCATTTT CASSLSWGRSNQPQHF
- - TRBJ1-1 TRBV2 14 TGTGCCACCCGGGGGGGTCGGACGAACACTGAAGCTTTCTTT CATRGGRTNTEAFF
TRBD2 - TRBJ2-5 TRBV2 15 TGTGCCAGCAGGACTGCGGGAGGGGGGAGAGAGACCCAGTACTTC CASRTAGGGRETQYF
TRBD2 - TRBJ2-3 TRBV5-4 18 TGTGCCAGCAGCCCCGGCGGGAGGACCCTCAGAGTTCCAGATACGCAGTATTTT CASSPGGRTLRVPDTQYF
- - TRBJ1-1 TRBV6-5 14 TGTGCCAGCAGCCCCGAGGCGGGGGTACTAAGAGCTTTCTTT CASSPEAGVLRAFF
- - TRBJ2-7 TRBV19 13 TGTGCCAGTAGTATCCCGCTATCCGGCGAGCAGTACTTC CASSIPLSGEQYF
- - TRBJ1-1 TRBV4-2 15 TGTGCCAGCAGCCAAGTCTTTGCTGGGGACACTGAAGCTTTCTTT CASSQVFAGDTEAFF
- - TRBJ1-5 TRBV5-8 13 TGTGCCAGCAGTCGACAGGACAATCAGCCCCAGCATTTT CASSRQDNQPQHF
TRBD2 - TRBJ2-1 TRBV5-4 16 TGTGCCAGCAGCCGACTAGCGGGAGGTTCCTACAATGAGCAGTTCTTC CASSRLAGGSYNEQFF
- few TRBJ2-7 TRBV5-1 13 TGCGCCAGCAGCCCCGACGGACCGTACGAGCAGTACTTC CASSPDGPYEQYF
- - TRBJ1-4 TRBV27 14 TGTGCCAGCAGTTTCGTCAGTACGAATGAAAAACTGTTTTTT CASSFVSTNEKLFF
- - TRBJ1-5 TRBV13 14 TGTGCCAGCAGTCGCGGGGGGGGCGGTCAGCCCCAGCATTTT CASSRGGGGQPQHF
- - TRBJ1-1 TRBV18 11 TGTGCCAGCTCACCGGCCACTGAAGCTTTCTTT CASSPATEAFF
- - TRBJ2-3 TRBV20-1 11 TGCAGTGCTAGCAATTCAGATACGCAGTATTTT CSASNSDTQYF
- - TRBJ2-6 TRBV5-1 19 TGCGCCAGCAGCCCTTCCCGGGCAGGGATCGGGCCTGGGGCCAACGTCCTGACTTTC CASSPSRAGIGPGANVLTF
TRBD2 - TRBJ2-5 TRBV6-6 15 TGTGCCAGCAGCTGGACTAGCGGGAGTCGGGAGACCCAGTACTTC CASSWTSGSRETQYF
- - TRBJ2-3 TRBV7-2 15 TGTGCCAGCAGCCGAGAGGGGGGGAGCGCAGATACGCAGTATTTT CASSREGGSADTQYF
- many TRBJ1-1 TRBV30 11 TGTGCCTGGAGTTTACGACAGGAAGCTTTCTTT CAWSLRQEAFF
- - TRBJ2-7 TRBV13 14 TGTGCCAGCAGCTTGACGGGGCTCTCCTACGAGCAGTACTTC CASSLTGLSYEQYF
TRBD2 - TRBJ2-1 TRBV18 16 TGTGCCAGCTCACCACCTTCTAGCGGAGCCTACAATGAGCAGTTCTTC CASSPPSSGAYNEQFF
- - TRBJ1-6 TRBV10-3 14 TGTGCCATCCAGGATTTTGGGAGGAATTCACCCCTCCACTTT CAIQDFGRNSPLHF
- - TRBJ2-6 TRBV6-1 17 TGTGCCAGCAGTGAACAGGGCAGGGTGCGTGGGGCCAACGTCCTGACTTTC CASSEQGRVRGANVLTF
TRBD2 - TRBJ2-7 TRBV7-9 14 TGTGCCAGCAGCAGTAGCGGGGCGGGCTACGAGCAGTACTTC CASSSSGAGYEQYF
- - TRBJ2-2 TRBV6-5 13 TGTGCCAGCACCTTGACGGCCCCGGGGGTGCTGTTTTTT CASTLTAPGVLFF
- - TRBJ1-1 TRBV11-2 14 TGTGCCAGCAGCGTCGGGACCGCGAACACTGAAGCTTTCTTT CASSVGTANTEAFF
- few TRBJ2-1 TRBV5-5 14 TGTGCCAGCAGCTCCCGGGCCGTCTCGGGGGAGCAGTTCTTC CASSSRAVSGEQFF